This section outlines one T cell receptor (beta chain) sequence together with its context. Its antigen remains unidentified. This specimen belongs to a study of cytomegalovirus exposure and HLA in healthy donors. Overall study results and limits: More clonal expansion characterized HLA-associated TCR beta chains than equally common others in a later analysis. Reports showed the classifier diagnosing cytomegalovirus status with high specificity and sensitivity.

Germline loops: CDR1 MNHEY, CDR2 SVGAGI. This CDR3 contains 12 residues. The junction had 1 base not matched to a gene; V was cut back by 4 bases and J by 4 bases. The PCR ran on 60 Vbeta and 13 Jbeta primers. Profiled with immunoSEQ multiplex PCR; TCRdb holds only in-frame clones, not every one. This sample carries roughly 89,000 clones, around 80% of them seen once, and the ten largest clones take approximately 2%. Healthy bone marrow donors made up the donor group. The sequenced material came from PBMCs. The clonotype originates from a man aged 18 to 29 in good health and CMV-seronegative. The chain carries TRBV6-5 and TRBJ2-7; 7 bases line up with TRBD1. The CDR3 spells CASSLQGYEQYF. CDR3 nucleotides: TGTGCCAGCAGTTTACAGGGGTACGAGCAGTACTTC.